The clone carrying this T cell receptor beta chain was seen ten or more times. The antigen remains unidentified. This CDR3 is built from 14 residues. The V gene's germline CDR1 is ENHRY and CDR2 SYGVKD. The ends were cut back, 4 bases at V and 3 bases at J, with 10 bases in the middle. The data were taken from a study of T cells in Graves' hyperthyroidism and ophthalmopathy. Whole-study results and caveats: The model made its ophthalmopathy prediction, and onset followed a median around six months later.

Diagnostic decisions used clinical symptoms, serum thyroxine and TRAb, thyroid ultrasound and orbital computed tomography. Researchers took RNA transcripts and amplified the TCR beta CDR3 regions from them. The HTBI set primed first-round TCR CDR3 RT-PCR. Using its own MiXCR run on the multiplex PCR reads, TCRdb lists one record per CDR3 protein. The sample shows 750,000 to 950,000 distinct CDR3 sequences, roughly 37% of them seen only once. The receptor was isolated from a young man with Graves' hyperthyroidism. This sequence joins TRBV10-3 and TRBJ1-5; D not certain. The sequenced sample was blood. CDR3 loop: CAISASGSNQPQHF. Written as DNA, the CDR3 is TGTGCCATCAGTGCGTCGGGGTCCAATCAGCCCCAGCATTTT.